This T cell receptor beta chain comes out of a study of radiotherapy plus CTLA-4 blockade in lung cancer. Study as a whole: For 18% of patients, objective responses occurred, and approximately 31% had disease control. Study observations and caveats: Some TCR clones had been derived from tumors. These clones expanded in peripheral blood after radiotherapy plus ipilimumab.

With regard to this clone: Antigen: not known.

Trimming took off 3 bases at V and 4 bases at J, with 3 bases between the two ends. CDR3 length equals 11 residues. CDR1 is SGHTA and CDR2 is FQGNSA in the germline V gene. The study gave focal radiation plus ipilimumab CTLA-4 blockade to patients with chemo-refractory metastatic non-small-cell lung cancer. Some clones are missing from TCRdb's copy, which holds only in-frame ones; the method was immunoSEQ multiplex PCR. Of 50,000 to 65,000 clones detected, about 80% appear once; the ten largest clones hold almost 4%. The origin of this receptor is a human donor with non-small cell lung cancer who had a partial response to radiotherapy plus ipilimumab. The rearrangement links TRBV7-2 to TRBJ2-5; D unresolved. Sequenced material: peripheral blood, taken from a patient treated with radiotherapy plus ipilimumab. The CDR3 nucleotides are TGTGCCAGCAGCTTTATAGAGACCCAGTACTTC. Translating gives CASSFIETQYF.